Listed below are T cell receptor beta chains from one sample, sequenced in a study of monozygotic twins with inflammatory bowel disease. TCRdb reanalyzed the 5' RACE reads, giving one entry per CDR3 protein sequence and no DNA. The ten top clones account for roughly 1.2%, within a sample of over 120,000 distinct CDR3 sequences. Sequencing was done on a sample of blood. The receptors originated from a human donor with ulcerative colitis or Crohn's disease, or a healthy co-twin of an affected twin (not recorded which). CDR3s include the opening cysteine and the closing phenylalanine or tryptophan.

CDR3 length: 17; V gene: TRBV7-2; J gene: TRBJ2-1; CDR3 protein: CASSLATLAGGRNEQFF
CDR3 length: 16; V gene: TRBV7-2; J gene: TRBJ2-6; CDR3 protein: CASSPRTGFGANVLTF
CDR3 length: 16; V gene: TRBV14; J gene: TRBJ2-1; CDR3 protein: CASSQELGLGYNEQFF
CDR3 length: 12; V gene: TRBV7-3; J gene: TRBJ2-2; CDR3 protein: CASRPDTGELFF
CDR3 length: 13; V gene: TRBV29-1; J gene: TRBJ1-2; CDR3 protein: CSVEQGSVYGYTF
CDR3 length: 19; V gene: TRBV5-4; J gene: TRBJ2-3; CDR3 protein: CASSLVGLAGASSTDTQYF
CDR3 length: 15; V gene: TRBV24-1; J gene: TRBJ2-5; CDR3 protein: CATSDSTGLQETQYF
CDR3 length: 15; V gene: TRBV4-1; J gene: TRBJ1-4; CDR3 protein: CASSRTGTVNEKLFF
CDR3 length: 16; V gene: TRBV6-5; J gene: TRBJ1-3; CDR3 protein: CASSYSSVSSGNTIYF
CDR3 length: 13; V gene: TRBV7-2; J gene: TRBJ2-2; CDR3 protein: CASSARPDGELFF
CDR3 length: 17; V gene: TRBV9; J gene: TRBJ1-5; CDR3 protein: CASSAGQGGYSNQPQHF